This T cell receptor beta chain comes out of a study of T-cell memory formation after mild COVID-19. Each CDR3 protein is one row after TCRdb ran MiXCR on the 5' RACE reads. Among fewer than 200,000 distinct CDR3 sequences listed, 10% to 15% were seen once. This clonotype was seen ten or more times. The germline V gene has CDR1 SEHNR and CDR2 FQNEAQ (reference sequence). This CDR3 is built from 13 residues. Trimming removed 2 bases from V and 1 base from J, with 4 bases in between. The chain has TRBV7-9 and TRBJ2-3, with D uncertain. This clonotype was obtained from a man aged 18 to 30 who had mild COVID-19 (a few samples of this study predate the infection). Cell type and time point are not known. Sequencing was done on a sample of PBMCs or a T cell subset sorted from them (not recorded which). The CDR3 loop reads CASSLLRTDTQYF. CDR3 nucleotide sequence: TGTGCCAGCAGCTTATTGCGCACAGATACGCAGTATTTT.